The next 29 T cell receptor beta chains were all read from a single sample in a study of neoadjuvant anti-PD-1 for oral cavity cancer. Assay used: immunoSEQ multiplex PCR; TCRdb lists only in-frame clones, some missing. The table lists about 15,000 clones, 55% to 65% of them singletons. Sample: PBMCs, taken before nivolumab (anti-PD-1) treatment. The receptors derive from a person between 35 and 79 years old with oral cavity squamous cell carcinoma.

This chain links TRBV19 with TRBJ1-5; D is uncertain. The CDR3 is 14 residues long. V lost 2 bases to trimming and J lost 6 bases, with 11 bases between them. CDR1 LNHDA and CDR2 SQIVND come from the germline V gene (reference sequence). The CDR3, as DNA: TGTGCCAGTAGTATACGGGGAAGCGGTCAGCCCCAGCATTTT. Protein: CASSIRGSGQPQHF. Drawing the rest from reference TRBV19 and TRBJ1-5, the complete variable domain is DGGITQSPKYLFRKEGQNVTLSCEQNLNHDAMYWYRQDPGQGLRLIYYSQIVNDFQKGDIAEGYSVSREKKESFPLTVTSAQKNPTAFYLCASSIRGSGQPQHFGDGTRLSIL.

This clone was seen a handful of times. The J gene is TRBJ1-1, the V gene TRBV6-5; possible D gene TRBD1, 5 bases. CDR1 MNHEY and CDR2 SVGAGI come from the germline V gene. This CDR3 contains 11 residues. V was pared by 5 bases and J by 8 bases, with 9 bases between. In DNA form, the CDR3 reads TGTGCCAGCAGTCAAACAGGAGAAGCTTTCTTT. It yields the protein CASSQTGEAFF.

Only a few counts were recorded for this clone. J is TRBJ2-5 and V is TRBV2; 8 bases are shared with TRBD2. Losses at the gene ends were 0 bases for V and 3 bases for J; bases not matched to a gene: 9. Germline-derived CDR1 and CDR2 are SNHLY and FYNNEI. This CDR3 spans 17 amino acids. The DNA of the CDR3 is TGTGCCAGCAGTGAAGCGCTTGGCACTAGCGGAAAAGAGACCCAGTACTTC. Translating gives CASSEALGTSGKETQYF.

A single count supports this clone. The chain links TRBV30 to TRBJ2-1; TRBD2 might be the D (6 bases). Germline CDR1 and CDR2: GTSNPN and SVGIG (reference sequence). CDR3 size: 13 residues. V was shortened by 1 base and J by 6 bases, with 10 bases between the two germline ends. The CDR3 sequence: CAWSGGTSNEQFF. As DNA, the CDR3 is TGTGCCTGGAGTGGCGGGACTTCCAATGAGCAGTTCTTC. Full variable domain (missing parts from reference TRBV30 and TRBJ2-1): SQTIHQWPATLVQPVGSPLSLECTVEGTSNPNLYWYRQAAGRGLQLLFYSVGIGQISSEVPQNLSASRPQDRQFILSSKKLLLSDSGFYLCAWSGGTSNEQFFGPGTRLTVL.

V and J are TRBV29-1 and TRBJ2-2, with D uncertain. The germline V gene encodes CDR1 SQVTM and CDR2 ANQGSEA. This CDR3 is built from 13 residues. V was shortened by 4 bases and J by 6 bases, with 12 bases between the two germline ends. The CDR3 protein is CSVVPGAAGELFF. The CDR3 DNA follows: TGCAGCGTTGTCCCTGGTGCGGCCGGGGAGCTGTTTTTT.

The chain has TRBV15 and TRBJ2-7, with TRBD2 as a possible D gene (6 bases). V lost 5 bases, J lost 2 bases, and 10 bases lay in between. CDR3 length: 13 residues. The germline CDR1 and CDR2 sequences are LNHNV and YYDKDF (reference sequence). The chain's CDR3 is CATSLEGPYEQYF. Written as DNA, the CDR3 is TGTGCCACCAGCCTGGAGGGCCCCTACGAGCAGTACTTC. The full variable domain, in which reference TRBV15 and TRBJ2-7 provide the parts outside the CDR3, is DAMVIQNPRYQVTQFGKPVTLSCSQTLNHNVMYWYQQKSSQAPKLLFHYYDKDFNNEADTPDNFQSRRPNTSFCFLDIRSPGLGDTAMYLCATSLEGPYEQYFGPGTRLTVT.

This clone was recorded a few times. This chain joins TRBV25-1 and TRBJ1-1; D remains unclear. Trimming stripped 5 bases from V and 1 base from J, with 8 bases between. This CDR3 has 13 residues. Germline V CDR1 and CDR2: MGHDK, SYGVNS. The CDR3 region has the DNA TGTGCCAGCAGTTTCCCAGAGAACACTGAAGCTTTCTTT. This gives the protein CASSFPENTEAFF.

CDR3: CASSEVVGLGNTEAFF. CDR3 in DNA: TGTGCCAGCAGTGAAGTTGTGGGGCTTGGGAACACTGAAGCTTTCTTT. This chain uses TRBV6-1 with TRBJ1-1; perhaps TRBD1 as D (5 bases). CDR1 MNHNS and CDR2 SASEGT come from the germline V gene. This CDR3 has 16 amino acids. V dropped 1 base and J dropped 1 base, with 13 bases sitting between them.

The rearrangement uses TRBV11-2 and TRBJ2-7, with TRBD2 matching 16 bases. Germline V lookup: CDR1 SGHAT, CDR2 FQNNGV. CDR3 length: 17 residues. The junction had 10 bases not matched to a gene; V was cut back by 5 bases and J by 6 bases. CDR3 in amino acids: CASSPQGLAGGPFEQYF. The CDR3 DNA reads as TGTGCCAGCAGCCCGCAGGGACTAGCGGGAGGGCCTTTCGAGCAGTACTTC.

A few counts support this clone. This CDR3 is CASSGTGGQPQHF. In DNA, the CDR3 is TGTGCCAGCAGTGGGACAGGAGGTCAGCCCCAGCATTTT. This chain joins TRBV2 and TRBJ1-5; TRBD1 matches 7 bases. V lost 4 bases to trimming and J lost 6 bases; unmatched junction nucleotides: 3. CDR3 length: 13 residues. Germline V gene data show CDR1 as SNHLY and CDR2 as FYNNEI.

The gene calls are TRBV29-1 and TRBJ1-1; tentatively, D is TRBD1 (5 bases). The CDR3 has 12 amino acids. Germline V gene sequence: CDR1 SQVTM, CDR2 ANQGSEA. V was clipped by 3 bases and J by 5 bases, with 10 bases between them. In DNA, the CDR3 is TGCAGCGTTGAGGGGGGAGGAACTGAAGCTTTCTTT. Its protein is CSVEGGGTEAFF.

CDR3 coding DNA: TGTGCCAGCAGCTTCCGAAGACAGGGGGTAGGTGACACAGATACGCAGTATTTT. Its translation: CASSFRRQGVGDTDTQYF. V gene TRBV7-9 combines with J gene TRBJ2-3, with 9 bases that match TRBD1. With V trimmed by 3 bases and J by 2 bases, 12 bases remained unmatched. Germline values: CDR1 SEHNR, CDR2 FQNEAQ (reference sequence). This CDR3 spans 18 amino acids. The full variable domain, its missing parts supplied by reference TRBV7-9 and TRBJ2-3, is DTGVSQNPRHKITKRGQNVTFRCDPISEHNRLYWYRQTLGQGPEFLTYFQNEAQLEKSRLLSDRFSAERPKGSFSTLEIQRTEQGDSAMYLCASSFRRQGVGDTDTQYFGPGTRLTVL.

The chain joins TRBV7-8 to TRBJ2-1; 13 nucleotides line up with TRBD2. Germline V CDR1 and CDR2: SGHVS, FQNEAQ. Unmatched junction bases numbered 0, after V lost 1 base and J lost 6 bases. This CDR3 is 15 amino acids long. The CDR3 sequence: CASSLGLAGGNEQFF. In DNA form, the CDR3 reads TGTGCCAGCAGCTTAGGACTAGCGGGAGGCAATGAGCAGTTCTTC.

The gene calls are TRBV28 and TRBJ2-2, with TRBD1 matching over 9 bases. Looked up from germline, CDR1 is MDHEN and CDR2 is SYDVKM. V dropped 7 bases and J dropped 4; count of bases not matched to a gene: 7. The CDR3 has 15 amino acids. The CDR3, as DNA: TGTGCCAGCACCCCTGGGGACAGGGTCACCGGGGAGCTGTTTTTT. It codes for CASTPGDRVTGELFF.

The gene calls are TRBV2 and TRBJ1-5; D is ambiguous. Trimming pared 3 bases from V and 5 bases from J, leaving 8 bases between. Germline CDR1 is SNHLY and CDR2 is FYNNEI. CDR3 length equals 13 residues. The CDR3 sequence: CASSEGRDQPQHF. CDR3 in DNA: TGTGCCAGCAGTGAGGGTAGGGATCAGCCCCAGCATTTT.

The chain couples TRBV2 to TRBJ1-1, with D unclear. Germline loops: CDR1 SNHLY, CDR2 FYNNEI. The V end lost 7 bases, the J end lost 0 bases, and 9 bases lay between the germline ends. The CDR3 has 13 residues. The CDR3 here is CASTLEVNTEAFF. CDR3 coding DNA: TGTGCCAGCACCCTGGAGGTGAACACTGAAGCTTTCTTT.

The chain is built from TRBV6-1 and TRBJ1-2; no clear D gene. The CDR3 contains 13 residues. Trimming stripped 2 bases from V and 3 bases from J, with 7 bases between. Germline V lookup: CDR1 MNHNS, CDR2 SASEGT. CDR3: CASSELRHYGYTF. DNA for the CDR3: TGTGCCAGCAGTGAACTCCGCCACTATGGCTACACCTTC.

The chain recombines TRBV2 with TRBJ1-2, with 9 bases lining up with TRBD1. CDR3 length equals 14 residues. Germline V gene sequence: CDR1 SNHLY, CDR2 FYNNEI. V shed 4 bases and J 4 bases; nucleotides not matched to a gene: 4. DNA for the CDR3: TGTGCCAGCAGTGGGACAGGGGAAGGCTATGGCTACACCTTC. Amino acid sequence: CASSGTGEGYGYTF.

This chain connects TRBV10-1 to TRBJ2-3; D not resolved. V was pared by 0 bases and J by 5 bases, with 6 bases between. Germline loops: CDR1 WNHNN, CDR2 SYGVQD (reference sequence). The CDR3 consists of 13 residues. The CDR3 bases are TGCGCCAGCAGTGAGTCGTTGGAAGATACGCAGTATTTT. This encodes CASSESLEDTQYF.

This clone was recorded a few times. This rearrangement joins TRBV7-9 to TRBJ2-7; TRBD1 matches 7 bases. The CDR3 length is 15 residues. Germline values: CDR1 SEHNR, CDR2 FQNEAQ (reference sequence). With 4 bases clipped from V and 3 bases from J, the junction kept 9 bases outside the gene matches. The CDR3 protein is CASSSDRVPFYEQYF. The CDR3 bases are TGTGCCAGCAGCTCCGACAGGGTTCCTTTCTACGAGCAGTACTTC.

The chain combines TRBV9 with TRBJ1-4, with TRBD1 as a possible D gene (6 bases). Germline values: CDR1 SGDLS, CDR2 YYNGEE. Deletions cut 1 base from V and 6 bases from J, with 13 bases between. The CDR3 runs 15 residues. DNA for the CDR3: TGTGCCAGCAGCGTATTGGGGGCTTTCGATGAAAAACTGTTTTTT. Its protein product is CASSVLGAFDEKLFF.

The CDR3 DNA reads TGTGCCAGCAGTTTCCTTGGCGGGGGCAACACCGGGGAGCTGTTTTTT. This gives the protein CASSFLGGGNTGELFF. The rearrangement links TRBV28 to TRBJ2-2; D may be TRBD2 (7 bases). In germline, CDR1 is MDHEN, CDR2 SYDVKM. This CDR3 comprises 16 residues. V was pared by 3 bases and J by 2 bases, with 13 bases between.

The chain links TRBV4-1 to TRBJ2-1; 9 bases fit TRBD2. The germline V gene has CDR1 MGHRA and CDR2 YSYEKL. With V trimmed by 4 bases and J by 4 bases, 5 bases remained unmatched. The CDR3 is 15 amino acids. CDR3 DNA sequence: TGCGCCAGCAGCCCGGGACTAGCCCAGTACAATGAGCAGTTCTTC. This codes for CASSPGLAQYNEQFF.

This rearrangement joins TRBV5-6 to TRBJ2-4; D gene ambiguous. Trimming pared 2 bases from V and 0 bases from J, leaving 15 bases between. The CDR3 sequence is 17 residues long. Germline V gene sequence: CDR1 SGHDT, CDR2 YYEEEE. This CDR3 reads CASSLGPGGGAKNIQYF. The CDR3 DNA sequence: TGTGCCAGCAGCTTAGGGCCGGGCGGCGGAGCCAAAAACATTCAGTACTTC.

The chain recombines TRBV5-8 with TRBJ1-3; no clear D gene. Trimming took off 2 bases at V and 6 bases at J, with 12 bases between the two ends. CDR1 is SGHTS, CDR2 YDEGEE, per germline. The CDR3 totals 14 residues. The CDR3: CASSLMGVENTIYF. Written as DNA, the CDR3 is TGTGCCAGCAGCTTAATGGGCGTCGAAAACACCATATATTTT.

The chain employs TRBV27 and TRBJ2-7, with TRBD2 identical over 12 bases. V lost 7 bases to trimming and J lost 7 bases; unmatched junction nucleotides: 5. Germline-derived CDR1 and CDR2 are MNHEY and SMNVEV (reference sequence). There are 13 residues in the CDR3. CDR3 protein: CASTPSGRGEQYF. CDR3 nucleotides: TGTGCCAGCACCCCTAGCGGGAGGGGGGAGCAGTACTTC.

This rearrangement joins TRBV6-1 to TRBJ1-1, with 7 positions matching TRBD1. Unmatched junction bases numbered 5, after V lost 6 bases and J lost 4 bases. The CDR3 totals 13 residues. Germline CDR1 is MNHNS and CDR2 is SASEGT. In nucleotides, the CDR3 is TGTGCCAGCAGAGGGGGCGGCGGCACTGAAGCTTTCTTT. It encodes CASRGGGGTEAFF.

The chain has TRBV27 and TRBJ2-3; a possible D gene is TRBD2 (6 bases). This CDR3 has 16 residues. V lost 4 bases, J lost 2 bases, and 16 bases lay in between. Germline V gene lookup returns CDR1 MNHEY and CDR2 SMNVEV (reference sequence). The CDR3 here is CASSSPGLDPTDTQYF. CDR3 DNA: TGTGCCAGCAGTTCCCCGGGACTCGACCCCACAGATACGCAGTATTTT.

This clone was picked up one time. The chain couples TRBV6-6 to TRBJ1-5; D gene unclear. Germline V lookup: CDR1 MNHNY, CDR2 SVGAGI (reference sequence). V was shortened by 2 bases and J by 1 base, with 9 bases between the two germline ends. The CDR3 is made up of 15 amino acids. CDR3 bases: TGTGCCAGCAGTTACAACACCTTAAGCAATCAGCCCCAGCATTTT. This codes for CASSYNTLSNQPQHF.